This T cell receptor beta chain was documented in a study of PD-1 blockade in classical Hodgkin lymphoma. Study-wide findings and caveats: Baseline TCR diversity was reportedly lower in newly diagnosed patients than healthy donors.

In every patient, relapse followed autologous stem cell transplantation, while exposure to brentuximab vedotin differed. Data came from immunoSEQ multiplex PCR; TCRdb stores just in-frame clones and leaves some out. This table holds around 30,000 clones, roughly 70% found once. This clone showed up many times. Antigen: not known. The junction and the germline gene differ at one end; a read error may be behind it. This sample also contains other DNA sequences that code for the same CDR3. CDR1 SGHRS and CDR2 YFSETQ come from the germline V gene. The CDR3 runs 15 residues. The V and J genes are TRBV5-1 and TRBJ1-5; 7 bases map to TRBD1. This clonotype originated in a human donor with classical Hodgkin lymphoma. This specimen was peripheral blood mononuclear cells (PBMCs), taken before the second cycle of nivolumab. The DNA for the CDR3 is TGTGCCAGCAGCTTGACAGGGATGGACAATCAGCCCCAGCATTTT. Encoded protein: CASSLTGMDNQPQHF.